This is a list of T cell receptor beta chains from one sample in a study of T-cell reconstitution after alpha-beta-depleted transplantation in children. TCRdb ran MiXCR on the PCR reads and lists one entry per CDR3 protein. Of around 240,000 distinct CDR3 sequences in the sample, approximately 9.8% were seen once. This specimen consisted of PBMCs from the stem cell graft donor, obtained from the stem cell graft. These receptors all stem from a human donor who donated a stem cell graft to a child with SCID. Both conserved end residues are part of each CDR3. A D gene is named only where the DNA matches it firmly. Expanded clones get a size class; other rows say once, few or many, or leave the size out.

CDR3 DNA: TGCAGTGCGAGCAGAAGGGCAGGCCGGTTCTTC; CDR3 protein: CSASRRAGRFF; clone size: many; V gene: TRBV20-1; D gene: .; CDR3 length: 11; J gene: TRBJ2-1
CDR3 DNA: TGTGCCAGCAGCTGGCAGGGGGGACGGACCGGGGAGCTGTTTTTT; CDR3 protein: CASSWQGGRTGELFF; clone size: few; V gene: TRBV7-9; D gene: .; CDR3 length: 15; J gene: TRBJ2-2
CDR3 DNA: TGTGCCAGCAGTGACGGGGGGTCTCTCACAGATACGCAGTATTTT; CDR3 protein: CASSDGGSLTDTQYF; clone size: few; V gene: TRBV6-4; D gene: .; CDR3 length: 15; J gene: TRBJ2-3
CDR3 DNA: TGCGCCAGCAGCTCGACGACAGGGGCTCAGCCCCAGCATTTT; CDR3 protein: CASSSTTGAQPQHF; clone size: many; V gene: TRBV5-1; D gene: TRBD1; CDR3 length: 14; J gene: TRBJ1-5
CDR3 DNA: TGTGCCAGCTCACCGGGTGTCAGCGCGGGGAGCACTGAAGCTTTCTTT; CDR3 protein: CASSPGVSAGSTEAFF; clone size: .; V gene: TRBV18; D gene: .; CDR3 length: 16; J gene: TRBJ1-1
CDR3 DNA: TGCGCCAGCAGCTTGGGAGGGGTCGGGGCCAACGTCCTGACTTTC; CDR3 protein: CASSLGGVGANVLTF; clone size: .; V gene: TRBV5-1; D gene: .; CDR3 length: 15; J gene: TRBJ2-6
CDR3 DNA: TGTGCCAGCAGTTCCCGCGGGGGGGGGCGGGGACCGGAGCAGTTCTTC; CDR3 protein: CASSSRGGGRGPEQFF; clone size: many; V gene: TRBV12-3/TRBV12-4; D gene: TRBD2; CDR3 length: 16; J gene: TRBJ2-1
CDR3 DNA: TGTGCCAGCAGTTCCCCAGGGGCTTACACTGAAGCTTTCTTT; CDR3 protein: CASSSPGAYTEAFF; clone size: many; V gene: TRBV12-3/TRBV12-4; D gene: .; CDR3 length: 14; J gene: TRBJ1-1
CDR3 DNA: TGCAGTGCTAGAGATCTGAGGACTAGCGGGGGCACTAGCACAGATACGCAGTATTTT; CDR3 protein: CSARDLRTSGGTSTDTQYF; clone size: once; V gene: TRBV20-1; D gene: TRBD2; CDR3 length: 19; J gene: TRBJ2-3
CDR3 DNA: TGTGCCAGCAGTTTAAGGGAAGAGACCCAGTACTTC; CDR3 protein: CASSLREETQYF; clone size: many; V gene: TRBV12-3/TRBV12-4; D gene: .; CDR3 length: 12; J gene: TRBJ2-5
CDR3 DNA: TGTGCCAGCAGTAGGGACAGGGTTCCCTACGAGCAGTACTTC; CDR3 protein: CASSRDRVPYEQYF; clone size: .; V gene: TRBV6-1; D gene: TRBD1; CDR3 length: 14; J gene: TRBJ2-7
CDR3 DNA: TGCAGTGCTTCCCGTCCGCGGACAGGGAACACTGAAGCTTTCTTT; CDR3 protein: CSASRPRTGNTEAFF; clone size: few; V gene: TRBV20-1; D gene: TRBD1; CDR3 length: 15; J gene: TRBJ1-1
CDR3 DNA: TGTGCCAGCAGCAATAGGGACTCGCCCCGAGAGACCCAGTACTTC; CDR3 protein: CASSNRDSPRETQYF; clone size: many; V gene: TRBV12-3/TRBV12-4; D gene: .; CDR3 length: 15; J gene: TRBJ2-5
CDR3 DNA: TGCGCCAGCAGCTTCTTAGGGGAGAGGAATGGCTACACCTTC; CDR3 protein: CASSFLGERNGYTF; clone size: many; V gene: TRBV5-1; D gene: .; CDR3 length: 14; J gene: TRBJ1-2
CDR3 DNA: TGTGCCAGCAGCTTAGATGTTTGGCGACAGACCAGCTCCTACGAGCAGTACTTC; CDR3 protein: CASSLDVWRQTSSYEQYF; clone size: many; V gene: TRBV7-9; D gene: .; CDR3 length: 18; J gene: TRBJ2-7
CDR3 DNA: TGCGCCAGCAGCTTACAGGAATCAACTAACGAAAAACTGTTTTTT; CDR3 protein: CASSLQESTNEKLFF; clone size: .; V gene: TRBV5-1; D gene: .; CDR3 length: 15; J gene: TRBJ1-4
CDR3 DNA: TGCAGTGCTAGTCGATCGCGGGGGAACACTGAAGCTTTCTTT; CDR3 protein: CSASRSRGNTEAFF; clone size: many; V gene: TRBV20-1; D gene: .; CDR3 length: 14; J gene: TRBJ1-1
CDR3 DNA: TGTGCCAGCAGTTATCACAGGGGCGATAGCAATCAGCCCCAGCATTTT; CDR3 protein: CASSYHRGDSNQPQHF; clone size: many; V gene: TRBV28; D gene: TRBD1; CDR3 length: 16; J gene: TRBJ1-5
CDR3 DNA: TGTGCCTGGAGTGTAGGTTTGCGCTACGAGCAGTACTTC; CDR3 protein: CAWSVGLRYEQYF; clone size: .; V gene: TRBV30; D gene: .; CDR3 length: 13; J gene: TRBJ2-7
CDR3 DNA: TGTGCCAGCAGCTTATTCAACGCGGGGGGAAGCACAGATACGCAGTATTTT; CDR3 protein: CASSLFNAGGSTDTQYF; clone size: many; V gene: TRBV7-2; D gene: TRBD2; CDR3 length: 17; J gene: TRBJ2-3
CDR3 DNA: TGCGCCAGCAGCCAAGAAAATGTCCTGTCAGATACGCAGTATTTT; CDR3 protein: CASSQENVLSDTQYF; clone size: few; V gene: TRBV4-3; D gene: .; CDR3 length: 15; J gene: TRBJ2-3
CDR3 DNA: TGTGCCAGCAGCTTGTTTATGGCTGAAAATTCACCCCTCCACTTT; CDR3 protein: CASSLFMAENSPLHF; clone size: many; V gene: TRBV5-6; D gene: .; CDR3 length: 15; J gene: TRBJ1-6
CDR3 DNA: TGTGCCAGCAGTGACCAGGGTCGGGTACAATTGAACACTGAAGCTTTCTTT; CDR3 protein: CASSDQGRVQLNTEAFF; clone size: .; V gene: TRBV2; D gene: .; CDR3 length: 17; J gene: TRBJ1-1
CDR3 DNA: TGTGCCAGCAGCTTTGGGCAGATCGGGCCTGAAGCTTTCTTT; CDR3 protein: CASSFGQIGPEAFF; clone size: many; V gene: TRBV11-2; D gene: .; CDR3 length: 14; J gene: TRBJ1-1
CDR3 DNA: TGTGCCAGCAGAGCGGGGTTGCAGCCCCAGCATTTT; CDR3 protein: CASRAGLQPQHF; clone size: few; V gene: TRBV2; D gene: .; CDR3 length: 12; J gene: TRBJ1-5